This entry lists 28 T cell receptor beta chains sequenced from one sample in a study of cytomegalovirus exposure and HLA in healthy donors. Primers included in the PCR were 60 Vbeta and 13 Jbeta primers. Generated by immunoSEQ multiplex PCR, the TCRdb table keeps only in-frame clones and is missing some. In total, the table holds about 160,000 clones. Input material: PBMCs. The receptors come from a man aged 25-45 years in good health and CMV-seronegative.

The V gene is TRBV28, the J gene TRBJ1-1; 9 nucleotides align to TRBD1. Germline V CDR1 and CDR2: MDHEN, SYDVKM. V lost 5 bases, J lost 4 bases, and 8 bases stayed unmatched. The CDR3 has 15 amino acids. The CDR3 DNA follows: TGTGCCAGCAGTCCTGACAGGGGGGCGGTCACTGAAGCTTTCTTT. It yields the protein CASSPDRGAVTEAFF.

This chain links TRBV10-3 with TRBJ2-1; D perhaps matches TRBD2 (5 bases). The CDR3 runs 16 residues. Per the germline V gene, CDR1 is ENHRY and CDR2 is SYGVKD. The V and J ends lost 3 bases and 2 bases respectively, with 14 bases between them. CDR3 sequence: CAISDAREAAYNEQFF. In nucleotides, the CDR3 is TGTGCCATCAGTGATGCCCGCGAAGCGGCCTACAATGAGCAGTTCTTC.

CDR3 sequence reads: CASNGLGESGELFF. Written as DNA, the CDR3 is TGTGCCAGCAATGGCCTCGGGGAATCCGGGGAGCTGTTTTTT. The V call is TRBV25-1, the J call TRBJ2-2; D is possibly TRBD2 (5 bases). There are 14 residues in the CDR3. V was pared by 7 bases and J by 6 bases, with 15 bases between. Germline CDR1 MGHDK, CDR2 SYGVNS.

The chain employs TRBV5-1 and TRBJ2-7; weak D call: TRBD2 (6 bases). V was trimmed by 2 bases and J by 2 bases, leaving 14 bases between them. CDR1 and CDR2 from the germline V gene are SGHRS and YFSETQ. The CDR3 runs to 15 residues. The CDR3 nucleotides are TGCGCCAGCAGCTTCTCTATCGGGGGACCCTACGAGCAGTACTTC. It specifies CASSFSIGGPYEQYF.

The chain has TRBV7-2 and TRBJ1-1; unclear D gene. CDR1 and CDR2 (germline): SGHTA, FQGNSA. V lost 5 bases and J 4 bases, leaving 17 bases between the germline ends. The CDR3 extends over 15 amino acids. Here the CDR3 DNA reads TGTGCCAGCAGCCCCGAGAGGGTACCCACCACTGAAGCTTTCTTT. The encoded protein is CASSPERVPTTEAFF.

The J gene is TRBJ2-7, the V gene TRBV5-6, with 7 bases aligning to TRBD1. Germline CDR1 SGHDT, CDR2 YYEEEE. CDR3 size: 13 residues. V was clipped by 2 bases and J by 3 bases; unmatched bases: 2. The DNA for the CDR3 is TGTGCCAGCAGCTTCGGGACAGACTACGAGCAGTACTTC. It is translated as CASSFGTDYEQYF.

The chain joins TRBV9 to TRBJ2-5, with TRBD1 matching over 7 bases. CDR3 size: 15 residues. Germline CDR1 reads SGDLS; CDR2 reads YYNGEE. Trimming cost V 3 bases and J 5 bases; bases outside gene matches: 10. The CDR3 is CASSGGTAGRETQYF. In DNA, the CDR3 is TGTGCCAGCAGCGGGGGGACAGCAGGACGGGAGACCCAGTACTTC.

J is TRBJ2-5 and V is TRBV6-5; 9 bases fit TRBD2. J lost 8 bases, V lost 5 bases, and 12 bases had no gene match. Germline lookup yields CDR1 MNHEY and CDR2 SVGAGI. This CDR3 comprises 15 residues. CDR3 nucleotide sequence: TGTGCCAGCAGTATAGCGGGAGCCAACTCTCCAACCCAGTACTTC. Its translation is CASSIAGANSPTQYF.

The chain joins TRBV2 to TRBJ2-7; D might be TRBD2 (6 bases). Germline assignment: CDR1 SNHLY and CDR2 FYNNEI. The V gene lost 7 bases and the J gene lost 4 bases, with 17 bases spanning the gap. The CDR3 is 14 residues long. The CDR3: CASTPGYSGYEQYF. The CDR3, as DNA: TGTGCCAGCACCCCGGGGTATAGCGGATACGAGCAGTACTTC.

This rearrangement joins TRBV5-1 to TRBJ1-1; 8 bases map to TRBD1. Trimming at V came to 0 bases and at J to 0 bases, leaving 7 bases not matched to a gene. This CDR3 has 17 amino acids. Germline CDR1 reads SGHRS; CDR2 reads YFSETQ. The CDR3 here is CASSLGGQGSMNTEAFF. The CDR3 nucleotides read TGCGCCAGCAGCTTGGGAGGACAGGGCTCGATGAACACTGAAGCTTTCTTT.

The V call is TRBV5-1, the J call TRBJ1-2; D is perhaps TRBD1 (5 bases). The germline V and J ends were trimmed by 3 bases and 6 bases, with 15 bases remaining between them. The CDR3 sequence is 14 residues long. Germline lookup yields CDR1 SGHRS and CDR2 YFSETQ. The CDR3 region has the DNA TGCGCCAGCAGCTGGATAAGGGGCGAGGATGGCTACACCTTC. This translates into CASSWIRGEDGYTF.

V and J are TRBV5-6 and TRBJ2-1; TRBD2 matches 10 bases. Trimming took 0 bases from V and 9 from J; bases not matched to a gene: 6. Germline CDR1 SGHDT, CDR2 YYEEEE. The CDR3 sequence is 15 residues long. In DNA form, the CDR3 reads TGTGCCAGCAGCTTGGTCGGCCTAGCGGGAGTTGAGCAGTTCTTC. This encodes CASSLVGLAGVEQFF.

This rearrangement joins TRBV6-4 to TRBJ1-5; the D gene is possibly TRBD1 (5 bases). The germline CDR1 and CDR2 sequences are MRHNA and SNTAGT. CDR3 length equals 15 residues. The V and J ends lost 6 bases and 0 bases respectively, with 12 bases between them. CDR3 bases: TGTGCCAGCAGGCAGACAGTCTCTAGCAATCAGCCCCAGCATTTT. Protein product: CASRQTVSSNQPQHF.

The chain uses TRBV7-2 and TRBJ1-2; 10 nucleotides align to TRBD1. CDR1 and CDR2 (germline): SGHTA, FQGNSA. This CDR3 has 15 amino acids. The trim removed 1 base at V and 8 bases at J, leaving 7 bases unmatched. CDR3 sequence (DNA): TGTGCCAGCAGCTTAGTTAGGGACAGGGGAGAAGGCTACACCTTC. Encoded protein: CASSLVRDRGEGYTF.

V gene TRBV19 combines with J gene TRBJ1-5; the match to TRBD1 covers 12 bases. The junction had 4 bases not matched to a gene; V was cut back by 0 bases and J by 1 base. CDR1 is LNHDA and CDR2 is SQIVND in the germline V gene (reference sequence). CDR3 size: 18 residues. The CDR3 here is CASSIEGQGAWSNQPQHF. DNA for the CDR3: TGTGCCAGTAGTATAGAGGGACAGGGGGCATGGAGCAATCAGCCCCAGCATTTT.

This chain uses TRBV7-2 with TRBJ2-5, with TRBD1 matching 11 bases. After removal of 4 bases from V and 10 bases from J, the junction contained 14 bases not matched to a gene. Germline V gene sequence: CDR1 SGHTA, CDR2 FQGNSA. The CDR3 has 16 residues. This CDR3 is CASSSKAGGQGVYQYF. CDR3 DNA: TGTGCCAGCAGCTCAAAAGCAGGGGGACAGGGGGTGTACCAGTACTTC.

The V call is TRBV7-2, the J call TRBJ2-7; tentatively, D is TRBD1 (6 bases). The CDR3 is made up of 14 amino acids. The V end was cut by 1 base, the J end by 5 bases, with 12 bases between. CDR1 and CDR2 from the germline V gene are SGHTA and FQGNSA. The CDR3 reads CASSLGWGQNEQYF. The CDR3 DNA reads TGTGCCAGCAGCTTAGGCTGGGGGCAGAACGAGCAGTACTTC.

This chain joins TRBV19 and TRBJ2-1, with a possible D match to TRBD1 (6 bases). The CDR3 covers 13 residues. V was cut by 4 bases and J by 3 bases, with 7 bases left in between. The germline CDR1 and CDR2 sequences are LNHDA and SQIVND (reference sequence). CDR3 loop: CASSRQVYNEQFF. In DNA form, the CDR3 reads TGTGCCAGTAGTAGACAGGTCTACAATGAGCAGTTCTTC.

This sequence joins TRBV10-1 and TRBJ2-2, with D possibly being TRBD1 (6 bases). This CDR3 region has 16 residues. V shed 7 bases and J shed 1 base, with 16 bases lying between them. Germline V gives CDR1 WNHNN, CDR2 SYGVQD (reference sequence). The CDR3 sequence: CASTISGTQNTGELFF. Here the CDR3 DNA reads TGCGCCAGCACTATTTCCGGGACACAGAACACCGGGGAGCTGTTTTTT.

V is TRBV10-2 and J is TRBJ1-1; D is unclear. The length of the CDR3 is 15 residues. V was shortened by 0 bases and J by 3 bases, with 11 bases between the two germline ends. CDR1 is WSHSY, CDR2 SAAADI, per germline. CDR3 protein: CASSESEALYTEAFF. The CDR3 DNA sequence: TGCGCCAGCAGTGAGTCTGAGGCGTTGTACACTGAAGCTTTCTTT.

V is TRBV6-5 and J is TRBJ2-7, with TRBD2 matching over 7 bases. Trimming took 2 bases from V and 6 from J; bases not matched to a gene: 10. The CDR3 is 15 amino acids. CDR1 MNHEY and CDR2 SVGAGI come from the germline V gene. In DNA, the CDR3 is TGTGCCAGCAGTTACCTGGAGGCTAGCGGCTCCGAGCAGTACTTC. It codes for CASSYLEASGSEQYF.

The CDR3 loop reads CASSREGEWTEAFF. In DNA form, the CDR3 reads TGTGCCAGCAGCCGGGAGGGGGAATGGACTGAAGCTTTCTTT. This chain joins TRBV6-5 and TRBJ1-1; a weak D match, TRBD1 (6 bases). V was pared by 6 bases and J by 5 bases, with 16 bases between. CDR1 is MNHEY, CDR2 SVGAGI, per germline. This CDR3 is built from 14 residues.

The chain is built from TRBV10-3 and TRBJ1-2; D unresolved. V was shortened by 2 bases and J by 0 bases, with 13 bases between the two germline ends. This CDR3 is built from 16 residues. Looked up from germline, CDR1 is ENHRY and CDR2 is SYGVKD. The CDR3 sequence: CAISEPAGIANYGYTF. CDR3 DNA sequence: TGTGCCATCAGTGAGCCCGCCGGGATAGCTAACTATGGCTACACCTTC.

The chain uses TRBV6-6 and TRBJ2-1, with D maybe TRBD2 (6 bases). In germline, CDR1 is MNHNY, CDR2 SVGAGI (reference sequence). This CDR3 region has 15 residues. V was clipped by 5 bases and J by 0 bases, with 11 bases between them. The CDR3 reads CASSTGLSSYNEQFF. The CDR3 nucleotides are TGTGCCAGCAGTACGGGACTCAGCTCCTACAATGAGCAGTTCTTC.

The CDR3 reads CALNSGFSYNEQFF. The CDR3, as DNA: TGTGCCTTAAACAGCGGGTTCTCCTACAATGAGCAGTTCTTC. The chain joins TRBV30 to TRBJ2-1; possible D gene TRBD2, 6 bases. Trimming removed 7 bases at V and 0 bases at J, with 13 bases between. This CDR3 comprises 14 residues. Germline assignment: CDR1 GTSNPN and CDR2 SVGIG (reference sequence).

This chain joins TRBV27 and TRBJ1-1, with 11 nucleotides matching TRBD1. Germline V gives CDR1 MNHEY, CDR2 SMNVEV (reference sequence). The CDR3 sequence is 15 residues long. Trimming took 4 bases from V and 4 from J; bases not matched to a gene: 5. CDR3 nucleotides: TGTGCCAGCAGTTCAGGACAGGGGGCTTCCACTGAAGCTTTCTTT. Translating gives CASSSGQGASTEAFF.

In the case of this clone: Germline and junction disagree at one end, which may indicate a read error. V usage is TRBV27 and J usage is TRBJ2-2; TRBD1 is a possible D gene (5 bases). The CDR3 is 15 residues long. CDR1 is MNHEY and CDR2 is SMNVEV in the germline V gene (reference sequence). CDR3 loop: CASTLHTGNTGELFF. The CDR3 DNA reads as TGTGCCAGCACTTTACATACAGGGAACACCGGGGAGCTGTTTTTT.

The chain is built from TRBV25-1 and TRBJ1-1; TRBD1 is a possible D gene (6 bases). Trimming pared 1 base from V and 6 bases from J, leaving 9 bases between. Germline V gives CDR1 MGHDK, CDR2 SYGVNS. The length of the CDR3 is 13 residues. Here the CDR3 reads CASSELNRAEAFF. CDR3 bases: TGTGCCAGCAGTGAATTGAACAGGGCTGAAGCTTTCTTT.